Following are 8 T cell receptor beta chains from one sample sequenced in a study of cytomegalovirus exposure and HLA in healthy donors. It was with 60 Vbeta and 13 Jbeta primers that the PCR ran. Method: immunoSEQ multiplex PCR; TCRdb's copy keeps in-frame clones and lacks some. The sample lists about 110,000 clones, approximately 82% occurring once. The sample comprised PBMCs. The receptors derive from a middle-aged man in good health and CMV-seronegative.

A word on this clone: Other DNA sequences from this sample encode an identical CDR3 as well. The chain has TRBV9 and TRBJ2-3; D is possibly TRBD2 (5 bases). Trimming removed 8 bases at V and 0 bases at J, with 22 bases between. The germline gives CDR1 SGDLS, CDR2 YYNGEE. This CDR3 has 17 residues. This CDR3 reads CASSPLPGGFSTDTQYF. The CDR3 DNA reads TGTGCCAGTAGCCCTCTCCCAGGCGGGTTTAGCACAGATACGCAGTATTTT.

The chain couples TRBV27 to TRBJ2-2; 10 nucleotides align to TRBD2. The CDR3 runs to 16 residues. V dropped 8 bases and J dropped 7; count of bases not matched to a gene: 13. Germline values: CDR1 MNHEY, CDR2 SMNVEV (reference sequence). Here the CDR3 DNA reads TGTGCCAGCGGGTGGGGTAGCGGGGGGCCTGGCGGGGAGCTGTTTTTT. Translation: CASGWGSGGPGGELFF.

This clone was detected only once. The V and J genes are TRBV19 and TRBJ2-5; D not resolved. Trimming stripped 6 bases from V and 4 bases from J, with 21 bases between. Germline V lookup: CDR1 LNHDA, CDR2 SQIVND (reference sequence). The CDR3 covers 16 residues. The CDR3 region is CASRANSLGGVETQYF. Here the CDR3 DNA reads TGTGCCAGTAGGGCAAACAGTTTGGGTGGTGTAGAGACCCAGTACTTC.

DNA for the CDR3: TGTGCCAGCAGAGCTGGGCTCCTTTCTCAAGTTTATGGCTACACCTTC. It codes for CASRAGLLSQVYGYTF. The V gene is TRBV2, the J gene TRBJ1-2; D is ambiguous. The CDR3 sequence is 16 residues long. Germline-derived CDR1 and CDR2 are SNHLY and FYNNEI. Trimming removed 6 bases from V and 5 bases from J, with 22 bases in between.

This chain links TRBV5-5 with TRBJ1-2; 7 bases are shared with TRBD1. CDR3 size: 15 residues. Germline loops: CDR1 SGHKS, CDR2 YYEKEE (reference sequence). Trimming cost V 0 bases and J 7 bases; bases outside gene matches: 9. CDR3 protein: CASSLETGNSGGYTF. In DNA form, the CDR3 reads TGTGCCAGCAGCTTGGAGACAGGGAACTCGGGTGGCTACACCTTC.

The chain is built from TRBV5-1 and TRBJ2-1, with TRBD2 matching over 8 bases. After removal of 4 bases from V and 4 bases from J, the junction contained 10 bases not matched to a gene. The germline CDR1 and CDR2 sequences are SGHRS and YFSETQ. The CDR3 contains 16 residues. CDR3 DNA sequence: TGCGCCAGCAGCACCTCAAGCGGGGGAAGTTACAATGAGCAGTTCTTC. This encodes CASSTSSGGSYNEQFF.

The chain has TRBV15 and TRBJ1-1, with unresolved D. Germline V lookup: CDR1 LNHNV, CDR2 YYDKDF (reference sequence). The CDR3 contains 14 residues. The ends were cut back, 0 bases at V and 2 bases at J, with 7 bases in the middle. In nucleotides, the CDR3 is TGTGCCACCAGCAGAGATACAGCTAACACTGAAGCTTTCTTT. Translation gives CATSRDTANTEAFF. The whole variable domain, filled in from reference TRBV15 and TRBJ1-1, reads DAMVIQNPRYQVTQFGKPVTLSCSQTLNHNVMYWYQQKSSQAPKLLFHYYDKDFNNEADTPDNFQSRRPNTSFCFLDIRSPGLGDTAMYLCATSRDTANTEAFFGQGTRLTVV.

The chain carries TRBV2 and TRBJ2-1; TRBD2 aligns across 10 bases. V shed 6 bases and J 4 bases; nucleotides not matched to a gene: 9. Germline-derived CDR1 and CDR2 are SNHLY and FYNNEI. The CDR3 contains 16 residues. CDR3 region: CASRDLAGGAYNEQFF. CDR3 in DNA: TGTGCCAGCAGAGACTTAGCGGGGGGCGCATACAATGAGCAGTTCTTC.